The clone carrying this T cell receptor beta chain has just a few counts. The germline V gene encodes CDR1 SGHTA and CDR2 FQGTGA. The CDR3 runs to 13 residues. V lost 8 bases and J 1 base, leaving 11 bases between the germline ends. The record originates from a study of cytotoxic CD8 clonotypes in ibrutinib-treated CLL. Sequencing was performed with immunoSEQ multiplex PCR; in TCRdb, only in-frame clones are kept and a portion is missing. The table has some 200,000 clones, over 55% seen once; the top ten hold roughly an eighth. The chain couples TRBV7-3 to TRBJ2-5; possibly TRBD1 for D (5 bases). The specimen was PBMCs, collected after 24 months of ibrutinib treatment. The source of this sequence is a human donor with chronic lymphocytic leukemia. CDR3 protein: CASGQSGQETQYF. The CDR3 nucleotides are TGTGCCAGCGGACAATCGGGCCAAGAGACCCAGTACTTC.